These 4 T cell receptor beta chains were all obtained from the same sample, sequenced in a study of blood T cell repertoires in COVID-19. Here immunoSEQ multiplex PCR was the method, and the copy in TCRdb shows in-frame clones only, minus some. Among 100,000 to 150,000 clones listed, about 89% were seen once. Sequencing input: peripheral blood. These receptors were obtained from a woman aged 55-70 years with acute or convalescent COVID-19.

This sequence joins TRBV6-6 and TRBJ1-5; D is undetermined. CDR3 size: 12 residues. Trimming took 6 bases from V and 8 from J, leaving 11 bases between them. The V gene's germline CDR1 is MNHNY and CDR2 SVGAGI (reference sequence). In nucleotides, the CDR3 is TGTGCCAGCAGCGCGGGCGGAGAGCCCCAGCATTTT. This sequence encodes CASSAGGEPQHF.

This clone appeared once. J is TRBJ2-3 and V is TRBV6-6, with 8 bases fitting TRBD2. CDR1 is MNHNY and CDR2 is SVGAGI in the germline V gene (reference sequence). Unmatched junction bases numbered 5, after V lost 0 bases and J lost 3 bases. This CDR3 has 16 residues. CDR3 coding DNA: TGTGCCAGCAGTTACTCGATGAGCGGGAGAACAGATACGCAGTATTTT. Amino acid sequence: CASSYSMSGRTDTQYF.

The genes are TRBV21-1 and TRBJ1-5; TRBD1, the table's D call, lacks a check against the DNA. TRBV21-1 constitutes a pseudogene. CDR3 length: 15 residues. The CDR3 nucleotides read TGTGCCAGCACCAAACAGGGGTGCGGCAATCAGCCCCAGCATTTT. Amino acid sequence: CASTKQGCGNQPQHF.

The V call is TRBV30, the J call TRBJ2-3; D might be TRBD1 (5 bases). This CDR3 is built from 13 residues. V was pared by 6 bases and J by 2 bases, with 12 bases between. Germline loops: CDR1 GTSNPN, CDR2 SVGIG (reference sequence). The CDR3 reads CACTTGATDTQYF. In DNA, the CDR3 is TGTGCCTGTACTACAGGAGCCACAGATACGCAGTATTTT.